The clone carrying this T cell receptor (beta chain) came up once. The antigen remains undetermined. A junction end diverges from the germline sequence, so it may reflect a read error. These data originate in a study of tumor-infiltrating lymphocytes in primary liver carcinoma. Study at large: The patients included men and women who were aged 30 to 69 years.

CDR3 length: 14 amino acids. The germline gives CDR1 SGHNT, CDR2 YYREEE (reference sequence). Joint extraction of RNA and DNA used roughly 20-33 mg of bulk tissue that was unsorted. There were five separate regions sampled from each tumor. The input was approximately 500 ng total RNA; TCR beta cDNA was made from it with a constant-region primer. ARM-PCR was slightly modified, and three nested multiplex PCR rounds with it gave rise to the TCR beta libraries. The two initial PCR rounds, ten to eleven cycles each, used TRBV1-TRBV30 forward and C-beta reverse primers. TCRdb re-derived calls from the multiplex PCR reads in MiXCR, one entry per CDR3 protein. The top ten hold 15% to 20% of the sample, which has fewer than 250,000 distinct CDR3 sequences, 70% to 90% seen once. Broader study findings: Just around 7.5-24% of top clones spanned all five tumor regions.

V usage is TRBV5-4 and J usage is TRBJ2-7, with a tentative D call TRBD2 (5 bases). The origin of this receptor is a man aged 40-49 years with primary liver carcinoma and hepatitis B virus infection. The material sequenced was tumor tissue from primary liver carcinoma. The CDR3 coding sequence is TGTGCTAGCAGCGAGGCGGACTGTGCCCCCGAGCAGTACTTC. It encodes CASSEADCAPEQYF.